What follows are 8 T cell receptor beta chains derived from one specimen sequenced in a study of Tregs in tolerant kidney transplant recipients (dated by TCRdb to the late 2010s). Read against the paper, the sample's time point label means: blood sample drawn before combined kidney and bone marrow transplant. The library relied on the immunoSEQ multiplex PCR assay. This immuneACCESS table, as held by TCRdb, lists in-frame sequences with V and J called but not all clones. Of the missing ones, under half trace to an unresolved V gene in checked studies; the others have no known cause. In this sample the table shows approximately 98,000 clones, around 90% of which occur a single time. Of the sample, approximately 0.35% is held by the ten largest clones. Sequenced here: CD4+ T cells from blood, sampled before the transplant. The source of these receptors is a human donor who received a combined kidney and bone marrow transplant.

V gene TRBV11-2 combines with J gene TRBJ1-2, with D maybe TRBD1 (6 bases). The CDR3 consists of 16 residues. Per the germline V gene, CDR1 is SGHAT and CDR2 is FQNNGV. Trimming removed 3 bases from V and 7 bases from J, with 21 bases in between. CDR3 loop: CASSLLKQGRHAGYTF. The CDR3 DNA reads as TGTGCCAGCAGCTTGCTAAAGCAGGGGAGACATGCTGGCTACACCTTC. Looking up the rest from reference TRBV11-2 and TRBJ1-2 gives the full variable domain: EAGVAQSPRYKIIEKRQSVAFWCNPISGHATLYWYQQILGQGPKLLIQFQNNGVVDDSQLPKDRFSAERLKGVDSTLKIQPAKLEDSAVYLCASSLLKQGRHAGYTFGSGTRLTVV.

This clone was seen a handful of times. The gene calls are TRBV28 and TRBJ2-7, with unresolved D. Germline CDR1 reads MDHEN; CDR2 reads SYDVKM. This CDR3 is 13 amino acids long. Trimming cost V 6 bases and J 1 base, with 10 bases left between them. The CDR3 loop is CASSPGQSYEQYF. The CDR3 region has the DNA TGTGCCAGCAGCCCCGGTCAATCCTACGAGCAGTACTTC.

This clone showed up just a few times. This sequence joins TRBV25-1 and TRBJ1-6; no firm D call. This CDR3 comprises 11 residues. Germline V gene lookup returns CDR1 MGHDK and CDR2 SYGVNS. Trimming took 6 bases from V and 11 from J, leaving 8 bases between them. CDR3: CASSSGAPLHF. The CDR3 DNA follows: TGTGCCAGCAGCTCCGGGGCACCCCTCCACTTT. The entire variable domain, with the rest obtained from reference TRBV25-1 and TRBJ1-6, is as follows: EADIYQTPRYLVIGTGKKITLECSQTMGHDKMYWYQQDPGMELHLIHYSYGVNSTEKGDLSSESTVSRIRTEHFPLTLESARPSHTSQYLCASSSGAPLHFGNGTRLTVT.

This clone turned up a few times. J is TRBJ1-6 and V is TRBV6-1; TRBD1 matches at 9 bases. The CDR3 is 15 residues long. J lost 10 bases, V lost 6 bases, and 10 bases had no gene match. The germline gives CDR1 MNHNS, CDR2 SASEGT. The CDR3 sequence is CASSLGTGLYSPLHF. The CDR3 DNA is TGTGCCAGCAGCCTCGGGACAGGGTTATACTCACCCCTCCACTTT.

This rearrangement joins TRBV4-1 to TRBJ1-1, with no clear D. With 4 bases removed from V and 2 bases from J, the gap between germline ends came to 11 bases. This CDR3 has 14 amino acids. Germline V lookup: CDR1 MGHRA, CDR2 YSYEKL. CDR3 sequence (DNA): TGCGCCAGCAGCCTCGTTTCCCTCAACACTGAAGCTTTCTTT. Its protein product is CASSLVSLNTEAFF.

In DNA, the CDR3 is TGTGCCAGCAGTGCCCGCCCAGGGTTCCGTGAAGGCTACACCTTC. It encodes CASSARPGFREGYTF. V gene TRBV2 combines with J gene TRBJ1-2; D is perhaps TRBD1 (5 bases). Germline CDR1 and CDR2: SNHLY and FYNNEI. This CDR3 contains 15 residues. Trimming pared 4 bases from V and 8 bases from J, leaving 20 bases between.

The CDR3 reads CAITKDIVLEQYF. Written as DNA, the CDR3 is TGTGCCATCACTAAGGACATTGTCCTCGAGCAGTACTTC. This chain uses TRBV10-3 with TRBJ2-7; D possibly corresponds to TRBD1 (5 bases). The CDR3 sequence is 13 residues long. V lost 7 bases to trimming and J lost 6 bases, with 16 bases between them. CDR1 ENHRY and CDR2 SYGVKD come from the germline V gene.

As DNA, the CDR3 is TGTGCCAGCAGTGAAAGGTCGGGAGATACGCAGTATTTT. This sequence encodes CASSERSGDTQYF. V gene TRBV2 combines with J gene TRBJ2-3; D unclear. The V and J ends lost 2 bases and 5 bases respectively, with 8 bases between them. Germline CDR1 SNHLY, CDR2 FYNNEI. This CDR3 comprises 13 residues.